This paragraph covers one T cell receptor (beta chain) sequence. The data are from a study of CD8 T cells in Susac syndrome. Reverse transcription of roughly 0.5 to 1 ug RNA used random hexamers. TCR beta CDR3 was amplified by immunoSEQ covering 54 Vbeta and 13 Jbeta. TCRdb processed the immunoSEQ multiplex PCR reads anew with MiXCR; each CDR3 protein has one entry. The repertoire includes some 120,000 distinct CDR3 sequences, 94% of them detected once, and 0.095% to 0.1% sits in the top ten. Sequencing of TCR beta was undertaken in CD8+ and CD4+ T cells derived from blood. The germline V gene encodes CDR1 LNHDA and CDR2 SQIVND (reference sequence). There are 14 residues in the CDR3. The germline V and J ends were trimmed by 2 bases and 3 bases, with 8 bases remaining between them.

This clonotype was sampled from a human donor in good health. Input material: CD4+ T cells from PBMCs. V usage is TRBV19 and J usage is TRBJ1-5; D unclear. The CDR3 protein is CASSIWVANQPQHF. For the CDR3, the DNA is TGTGCCAGTAGTATATGGGTGGCCAATCAGCCCCAGCATTTT.